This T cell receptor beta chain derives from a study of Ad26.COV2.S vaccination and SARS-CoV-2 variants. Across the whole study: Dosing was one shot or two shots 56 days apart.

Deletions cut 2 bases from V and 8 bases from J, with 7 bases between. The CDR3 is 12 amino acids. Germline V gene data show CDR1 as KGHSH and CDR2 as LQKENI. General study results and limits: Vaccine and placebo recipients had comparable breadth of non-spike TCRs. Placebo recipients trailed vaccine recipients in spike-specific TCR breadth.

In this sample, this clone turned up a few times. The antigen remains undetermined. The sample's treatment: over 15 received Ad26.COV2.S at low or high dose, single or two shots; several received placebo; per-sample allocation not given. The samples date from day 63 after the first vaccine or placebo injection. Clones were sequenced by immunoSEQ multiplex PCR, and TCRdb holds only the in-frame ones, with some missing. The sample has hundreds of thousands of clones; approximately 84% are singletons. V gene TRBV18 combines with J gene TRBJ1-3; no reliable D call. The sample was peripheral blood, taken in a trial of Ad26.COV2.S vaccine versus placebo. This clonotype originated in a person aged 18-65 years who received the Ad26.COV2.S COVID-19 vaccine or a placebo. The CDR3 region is CASSPEVYTIYF. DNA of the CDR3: TGTGCCAGCTCACCAGAAGTTTACACCATATATTTT.